This T cell receptor beta chain was sequenced during a study of CD8 T cells in ankylosing spondylitis. Notes on the study in general: A TCR beta motif of 8 or 9 highly homologous variants appeared characteristic of ankylosing spondylitis blood. Disease-linked clones reportedly concentrated significantly in matched ankylosing spondylitis synovial fluid.

Trimming at V came to 0 bases and at J to 7 bases, leaving 5 bases not matched to a gene. The CDR3 sequence is 13 residues long. In germline, CDR1 is DFQATT, CDR2 SNEGSKA (reference sequence). This clonotype has a count of ten or more. Its target is not known. TCRdb reanalysed the 5' RACE reads using MiXCR and keeps one entry per CDR3 protein. The repertoire holds 200,000 to 250,000 distinct CDR3 sequences, with 6% to 8% as singletons. This clonotype was sampled from a male donor with ankylosing spondylitis. The rearrangement uses TRBV20-1 and TRBJ2-7; 8 bases are shared with TRBD1. The sequenced sample consisted of blood, either unsorted or a sorted T cell fraction (not recorded which). As DNA, the CDR3 is TGCAGTGCTAGAGAACCAGACAGGGGAGAGCAGTACTTC. It codes for CSAREPDRGEQYF.